The next 28 T cell receptor beta chains were all read from a single sample in a study of memory CD4+ T cells and cytomegalovirus serostatus (dated 2019 in TCRdb). A FACSAria II was used to sort memory CD4+ T cells, defined as single viable CD3+CD4+CD8-CD45RO+ cells. Libraries were made using the immunoSEQ multiplex PCR assay. TCRdb limited this immuneACCESS table to in-frame rearrangements with V and J called. A share of clones is missing; checked studies link under half to unresolved V genes, and the rest is unexplained. Across this sample there are some 54,000 clones, with around four fifths seen only once. The ten largest clonotypes hold 2% of the sample. Sequenced: memory CD4+ T cells from blood. Receptors were obtained from an adult in good health and CMV-seropositive.

CDR3 residues: CASSQQGYGYTF. The CDR3 DNA sequence: TGTGCCAGCAGTCAACAGGGCTATGGCTACACCTTC. This rearrangement joins TRBV28 to TRBJ1-2; D possibly corresponds to TRBD1 (6 bases). V shed 5 bases and J shed 4 bases, with 8 bases lying between them. Germline V CDR1 and CDR2: MDHEN, SYDVKM. This CDR3 region has 12 residues.

CDR3: CASSGGDRTNTGELFF. In DNA form, the CDR3 reads TGTGCCAGCAGCGGGGGGGACAGGACGAACACCGGGGAGCTGTTTTTT. This chain joins TRBV5-4 and TRBJ2-2; D may be TRBD1 (8 bases). The CDR3 is 16 amino acids. Trimming removed 4 bases at V and 0 bases at J, with 13 bases between. Germline assignment: CDR1 SGHNT and CDR2 YYREEE (reference sequence).

V and J are TRBV5-4 and TRBJ2-7; 12 nucleotides match TRBD2. The ends lost 0 bases at V and 1 base at J; junction bases unmatched: 2. The CDR3 totals 16 residues. Per the germline V gene, CDR1 is SGHNT and CDR2 is YYREEE (reference sequence). CDR3 region: CASSLGLAGVSYEQYF. The CDR3 DNA is TGTGCCAGCAGCTTGGGACTAGCGGGAGTTTCCTACGAGCAGTACTTC.

In this sample, this clone turned up a few times. V is TRBV25-1 and J is TRBJ1-1; D gene unclear. CDR1 and CDR2 from the germline V gene are MGHDK and SYGVNS. V was cut by 2 bases and J by 1 base, with 5 bases left in between. This CDR3 is built from 13 residues. The CDR3 sequence: CASSERPNTEAFF. The DNA of the CDR3 is TGTGCCAGCAGTGAAAGACCGAACACTGAAGCTTTCTTT.

This rearrangement joins TRBV29-1 to TRBJ2-3; D is unresolved. The CDR3 spans 12 residues. Germline V gene sequence: CDR1 SQVTM, CDR2 ANQGSEA. Trimming removed 4 bases from V and 2 bases from J, with 7 bases in between. The CDR3 is CSVGLSTDTQYF. CDR3 in DNA: TGCAGCGTTGGACTCTCCACAGATACGCAGTATTTT.

J is TRBJ2-2 and V is TRBV5-6; 13 bases line up with TRBD2. CDR1 and CDR2 (germline): SGHDT, YYEEEE. The CDR3 is 17 amino acids. Trimming at V came to 3 bases and at J to 2 bases, leaving 4 bases not matched to a gene. The CDR3 DNA reads TGTGCCAGCAGCTGGACTAGCGGGGGAGACAACACCGGGGAGCTGTTTTTT. It specifies CASSWTSGGDNTGELFF.

The rearrangement uses TRBV5-4 and TRBJ2-7, with 8 bases matching TRBD1. CDR3 length: 16 residues. Germline values: CDR1 SGHNT, CDR2 YYREEE (reference sequence). Germline trimming cut 3 bases from V and 2 bases from J; bases unmatched to any gene: 10. CDR3 region: CASSSVGRTGPYEQYF. CDR3 coding DNA: TGTGCCAGCAGCTCCGTGGGGAGGACAGGGCCCTACGAGCAGTACTTC.

About this clone itself: A junction boundary mismatches the germline segment, possibly from a read error. The genes are TRBV19 and TRBJ2-6, with 7 nucleotides matching TRBD1. Germline V gene data show CDR1 as LNHDA and CDR2 as SQIVND (reference sequence). The CDR3 spans 16 residues. This CDR3 is CASSTQGVSGANVPTF. The DNA of the CDR3 is TGTGCCAGTAGTACCCAGGGGGTTTCTGGGGCCAACGTCCCGACTTTC.

The chain combines TRBV7-2 with TRBJ1-5; the D gene is possibly TRBD1 (5 bases). Germline CDR1 reads SGHTA; CDR2 reads FQGNSA. V lost 5 bases, J lost 4 bases, and 18 bases lay in between. This CDR3 has 16 amino acids. This chain's CDR3 is CASSPRGGDGNQPQHF. The CDR3, as DNA: TGTGCCAGCAGCCCCCGGGGAGGGGATGGGAATCAGCCCCAGCATTTT.

This clone was detected once. The J gene is TRBJ1-2, the V gene TRBV19; D is ambiguous. V shed 8 bases and J shed 8 bases, with 21 bases lying between them. The CDR3 length is 14 residues. The germline V gene encodes CDR1 LNHDA and CDR2 SQIVND (reference sequence). CDR3 nucleotides: TGTGCCAGTTCGAGTGAGGGCCCCTCGAGAGGCTACACCTTC. It codes for CASSSEGPSRGYTF.

The rearrangement uses TRBV6-5 and TRBJ1-3, with a weak D call TRBD1 (6 bases). The CDR3 length is 14 residues. Deletions cut 7 bases from V and 3 bases from J, with 13 bases between. Germline CDR1 and CDR2: MNHEY and SVGAGI. CDR3 sequence: CASTRGGNGNTIYF. The CDR3 DNA reads as TGTGCCAGCACGAGGGGGGGGAATGGAAACACCATATATTTT.

Here the CDR3 reads CATRTSGRQNEQFF. The CDR3 DNA sequence: TGTGCCACCCGGACTAGCGGGAGACAGAATGAGCAGTTCTTC. The chain has TRBV15 and TRBJ2-1, with 13 bases aligning to TRBD2. The CDR3 extends over 14 amino acids. V lost 8 bases, J lost 7 bases, and 5 bases stayed unmatched. Germline-derived CDR1 and CDR2 are LNHNV and YYDKDF (reference sequence).

The CDR3 sequence: CSVWTGGGYTF. CDR3 sequence (DNA): TGCAGCGTTTGGACAGGAGGGGGCTACACCTTC. The rearrangement links TRBV29-1 to TRBJ1-2; TRBD1 agrees at 7 bases. From germline, CDR1 is SQVTM and CDR2 ANQGSEA. The CDR3 has 11 residues. V shed 5 bases and J 8 bases; nucleotides not matched to a gene: 5.

The rearrangement joins TRBV2 to TRBJ1-5; TRBD1 is a possible D gene (5 bases). The CDR3 is made up of 15 amino acids. Trimming shortened V by 4 bases and J by 0 bases, and 10 bases separated the two germline ends. Germline CDR1 is SNHLY and CDR2 is FYNNEI. The CDR3 DNA reads as TGTGCCAGCAGTGCAGGGCCCCATAGCAATCAGCCCCAGCATTTT. Protein sequence: CASSAGPHSNQPQHF.

The rearrangement uses TRBV4-2 and TRBJ2-7; 9 nucleotides match TRBD2. After removal of 1 base from V and 3 bases from J, the junction contained 4 bases not matched to a gene. This CDR3 spans 15 amino acids. CDR1 is LGHNA, CDR2 YNFKEQ, per germline. DNA for the CDR3: TGTGCCAGCAGCCAAGGGCGGGGGGGCTTCTACGAGCAGTACTTC. Protein product: CASSQGRGGFYEQYF.

V and J are TRBV5-5 and TRBJ1-2; 10 bases are shared with TRBD1. V lost 3 bases to trimming and J lost 5 bases; unmatched junction nucleotides: 4. This CDR3 contains 14 residues. Germline V CDR1 and CDR2: SGHKS, YYEKEE (reference sequence). CDR3 sequence: CASSSPGQGYGYTF. As DNA, the CDR3 is TGTGCCAGCAGCTCGCCGGGACAGGGGTATGGCTACACCTTC.

The gene calls are TRBV7-3 and TRBJ1-2; TRBD1 matches 8 bases. V lost 2 bases and J lost 6; bases outside the gene matches: 8. The V gene's germline CDR1 is SGHTA and CDR2 FQGTGA. CDR3 length equals 15 residues. CDR3 DNA sequence: TGTGCCAGCAGCTTATATCCCATACAGGGGGATGGCTACACCTTC. Amino acid sequence: CASSLYPIQGDGYTF.

Concerning this clone itself: Other nucleotide sequences from this sample produce the same CDR3. The chain is built from TRBV28 and TRBJ2-7; 9 positions agree with TRBD1. There are 13 residues in the CDR3. The germline CDR1 and CDR2 sequences are MDHEN and SYDVKM. V gave up 3 bases and J gave up 3 bases; unmatched junction bases: 0. CDR3 coding DNA: TGTGCCAGCAGTTTGGGACAGGGCTACGAGCAGTACTTC. This translates into CASSLGQGYEQYF.

This clone was counted only a few times. The chain is built from TRBV4-2 and TRBJ1-5; TRBD1 is a possible D gene (5 bases). The CDR3 length is 14 residues. Germline V gene sequence: CDR1 LGHNA, CDR2 YNFKEQ. V was cut by 2 bases and J by 7 bases, with 12 bases left in between. Here the CDR3 DNA reads TGTGCCAGCAGCCAAAGTCAGGGTTCGCAGCCCCAGCATTTT. This sequence encodes CASSQSQGSQPQHF.

The rearrangement joins TRBV6-7 to TRBJ2-2; D might be TRBD1 (6 bases). TRBV6-7 is labeled an ORF, and its function is uncertain. V was clipped by 0 bases and J by 5 bases, with 13 bases between them. This CDR3 comprises 16 residues. The CDR3 protein is CASSYSEGVRTGELFF. The CDR3 nucleotides read TGTGCCAGCAGTTACTCCGAGGGGGTAAGGACCGGGGAGCTGTTTTTT.

This chain joins TRBV5-4 and TRBJ2-2, with D unclear. V dropped 0 bases and J dropped 0 bases, with 6 bases sitting between them. This CDR3 is built from 15 residues. Germline V lookup: CDR1 SGHNT, CDR2 YYREEE (reference sequence). The CDR3 sequence is CASSLARSNTGELFF. The CDR3 bases are TGTGCCAGCAGCTTGGCTAGATCGAACACCGGGGAGCTGTTTTTT.

The V call is TRBV29-1, the J call TRBJ2-7; the D call may be TRBD1 or TRBD2 (5 bases each). V was shortened by 4 bases and J by 5 bases, with 12 bases between the two germline ends. Germline loops: CDR1 SQVTM, CDR2 ANQGSEA. CDR3 size: 12 residues. The CDR3: CSVAGGPNEQYF. Here the CDR3 DNA reads TGCAGCGTTGCTGGGGGTCCTAACGAGCAGTACTTC.

V usage is TRBV7-2 and J usage is TRBJ2-1, with 8 bases matching TRBD2. CDR3 size: 14 residues. The germline CDR1 and CDR2 sequences are SGHTA and FQGNSA. Unmatched junction bases numbered 4, after V lost 3 bases and J lost 6 bases. The CDR3 DNA reads as TGTGCCAGCAGCTTTATGCGGGGGGCCAATGAGCAGTTCTTC. Its protein is CASSFMRGANEQFF.

The rearrangement uses TRBV5-1 and TRBJ2-1; D uncertain. The germline V and J ends were trimmed by 0 bases and 1 base, with 20 bases remaining between them. CDR3 length equals 19 residues. Germline lookup yields CDR1 SGHRS and CDR2 YFSETQ. This chain's CDR3 is CASSLGAPRTIRSYNEQFF. CDR3 nucleotide sequence: TGCGCCAGCAGCTTGGGTGCTCCAAGGACGATAAGATCCTACAATGAGCAGTTCTTC.

The chain recombines TRBV28 with TRBJ1-5; D unclear. This CDR3 has 12 residues. Deletions cut 4 bases from V and 5 bases from J, with 6 bases between. Germline CDR1 reads MDHEN; CDR2 reads SYDVKM. For the CDR3, the DNA is TGTGCCAGCAGTTCCGACTATCAGCCCCAGCATTTT. It codes for CASSSDYQPQHF. Complete variable domain (other parts from reference TRBV28 and TRBJ1-5): DVKVTQSSRYLVKRTGEKVFLECVQDMDHENMFWYRQDPGLGLRLIYFSYDVKMKEKGDIPEGYSVSREKKERFSLILESASTNQTSMYLCASSSDYQPQHFGDGTRLSIL.

The chain recombines TRBV18 with TRBJ2-7; TRBD1 matches 8 bases. Germline-derived CDR1 and CDR2 are KGHSH and LQKENI. The CDR3 runs 14 residues. V was pared by 3 bases and J by 5 bases, with 6 bases of the junction left unmatched. The CDR3 sequence: CASSPTGDRNEQYF. The DNA of the CDR3 is TGTGCCAGCTCACCGACAGGGGACCGGAACGAGCAGTACTTC.

The rearrangement joins TRBV6-1 to TRBJ2-1, with 11 bases lining up with TRBD2. CDR1 and CDR2 from the germline V gene are MNHNS and SASEGT. This CDR3 region has 19 residues. Germline trimming cut 4 bases from V and 0 bases from J; bases unmatched to any gene: 11. CDR3 sequence: CASSGGTSGPTISYNEQFF. In DNA, the CDR3 is TGTGCCAGCAGTGGTGGGACTAGCGGCCCTACAATCTCCTACAATGAGCAGTTCTTC.

J is TRBJ1-3 and V is TRBV5-6; tentatively, D is TRBD1 (5 bases). This CDR3 has 16 amino acids. Between the trimmed V and J ends, which lost 4 bases and 0 bases, there was a span of 14 bases. Germline CDR1 is SGHDT and CDR2 is YYEEEE. Written as DNA, the CDR3 is TGTGCCAGCAGCCCACCTTACAGGTACTCTGGAAACACCATATATTTT. This translates into CASSPPYRYSGNTIYF.